Below, one TCR beta chain is given with its context. No antigen is known for it. Base quality data are lacking; no much larger clone is found one base away. The data stem from a study of blood T cell repertoires in COVID-19 (dated by TCRdb to the early 2020s). Regarding the research as a whole: Samples covering the acute and convalescent phases of COVID-19 were provided by collaborators in the United States, Italy and Spain. The prospective study material was composed of cDNA or gDNA derived from T cells, B-cell-depleted T cells, or PBMCs. Deeply sampled blood TCRbeta repertoires from subjects exposed to, actively infected with, or recovered from COVID-19 were included in the dataset. The repertoires were released in a freely available public database meant as a resource for research on the immune response to SARS-CoV-2. Samples were obtained from the ongoing ImmuneRACE study (first 160 participants) and from 1,254 subjects provided by 6 global collaborators. Nearly every sample came with metadata listing a de-identified subject ID, COVID-19 status, age in years and sex. HLA class I and class II types, where available, came from metadata supplied by the sample provider rather than from assay-based typing.

Collaborating institutions collected whole blood in K2EDTA tubes following their own protocols. For TCRbeta analysis, collaborator samples were shipped as frozen whole blood, as isolated PBMCs, or as DNA extracted from either sample type. Broader findings and caveats from the paper: The quantity of clinical and demographic metadata differed by source and by participant and was supplied without curation.

Measured from the cysteine to the phenylalanine, the CDR3 is 14 residues long. Only the CDR3 DNA is retained, 42 bases long and in frame from the first base. The germline V gene provides CDR1 SGDLS and CDR2 YYNGEE. A distance of 11 bases separates the germline ends of V and J, which lose 2 bases and 5 bases respectively. TCRbeta CDR3 regions were amplified from genomic DNA by means of the immunoSEQ Assay, a bias-controlled multiplex PCR. For the original study's pipeline: The number of nucleated cells in each sample was estimated by amplification of reference gene primers within the assay. Sequence reads were collapsed and filtered to measure the absolute abundance of every unique TCRbeta CDR3 rearrangement. For each sample, productive Simpson clonality was calculated by taking the square root of Simpson's diversity index across productive rearrangements. Sourced from immuneACCESS, this table was stored by TCRdb with only in-frame sequences that have V and J called. A share of the clones is absent; for the studies checked, an unresolved V gene accounts for under half, and the remainder has no known explanation. The V and J calls and clone size were taken over from that table, and D and trimming were inferred from the DNA. A total of over 25,000 clones appear in this sample, 85% to 90% of them only once. The top ten constitute less than 15% of the sample.

Recombination connected TRBV9 to TRBJ2-1, with the D gene not confidently named. The clonotype was recovered from a human donor in a cohort sampled during active COVID-19. The donor label of this sample is uncertain. The source material was peripheral blood. This receptor has the CDR3 CASSVGRPHNEQFF. The DNA sequence follows: TGTGCCAGCAGCGTGGGCCGCCCCCACAATGAGCAGTTCTTC.